The 9 T cell receptor beta chains given below trace back to one sample, sequenced in a study of blood T cell repertoires in COVID-19. Produced via immunoSEQ multiplex PCR; TCRdb's table is partial and in-frame only. The sample yields approximately 110,000 clones, around 84% seen once. Sequencing used peripheral blood. Every receptor here comes from a woman of 80 years or more with active or convalescent COVID-19.

This clone was picked up a small number of times. The V gene is TRBV27, the J gene TRBJ1-6; TRBD1 matches at 7 bases. The germline gives CDR1 MNHEY, CDR2 SMNVEV (reference sequence). The CDR3 covers 15 residues. V dropped 5 bases and J dropped 7; count of bases not matched to a gene: 8. In DNA form, the CDR3 reads TGTGCCAGCAGTCCGAAGGGACAGAAGAATTCACCCCTCCACTTT. It specifies CASSPKGQKNSPLHF.

The chain carries TRBV6-5 and TRBJ1-5, with no clear D. Germline CDR1 reads MNHEY; CDR2 reads SVGAGI. There are 13 residues in the CDR3. Trimming removed 7 bases from V and 0 bases from J, with 7 bases in between. The CDR3 region has the DNA TGTGCCAGCAACACCCGTAGCAATCAGCCCCAGCATTTT. It encodes CASNTRSNQPQHF.

This clone was counted only a few times. The V gene is TRBV10-3, the J gene TRBJ2-1; 7 bases are a match to TRBD2. Losses at the gene ends were 4 bases for V and 9 bases for J; bases not matched to a gene: 6. This CDR3 comprises 13 residues. The germline CDR1 and CDR2 sequences are ENHRY and SYGVKD. As DNA, the CDR3 is TGTGCCATCAGTGGCGGGAGTAAGGGTGAGCAGTTCTTC. Protein product: CAISGGSKGEQFF.

This clone was seen once. The chain is built from TRBV28 and TRBJ2-1, with 14 bases that match TRBD2. With 5 bases clipped from V and 9 bases from J, the junction kept 9 bases outside the gene matches. The CDR3 runs to 16 residues. Germline V lookup: CDR1 MDHEN, CDR2 SYDVKM. The CDR3 DNA is TGTGCCAGCAGTGAGGGACTAGCGGGAGAGGTTCCTGAGCAGTTCTTC. Amino acids: CASSEGLAGEVPEQFF.

V usage is TRBV18 and J usage is TRBJ2-1, with 8 bases matching TRBD2. The CDR3 extends over 13 amino acids. The germline V gene encodes CDR1 KGHSH and CDR2 LQKENI. J lost 7 bases, V lost 5 bases, and 4 bases had no gene match. CDR3 sequence: CASSLGLDNEQFF. The CDR3 DNA reads as TGTGCCAGCTCATTGGGACTAGATAATGAGCAGTTCTTC.

This clone was found once. V usage is TRBV10-3 and J usage is TRBJ2-2, with D perhaps TRBD2 (5 bases). V shed 8 bases and J shed 5 bases, with 18 bases lying between them. Germline-derived CDR1 and CDR2 are ENHRY and SYGVKD. CDR3 length equals 15 residues. This chain's CDR3 is CAIRPSREGTGELFF. The CDR3 DNA reads as TGTGCCATCCGCCCGTCGAGGGAAGGAACCGGGGAGCTGTTTTTT.

V gene TRBV27 combines with J gene TRBJ2-1; 9 nucleotides line up with TRBD2. This CDR3 is 15 amino acids long. Germline values: CDR1 MNHEY, CDR2 SMNVEV (reference sequence). V lost 7 bases and J lost 6; bases outside the gene matches: 10. CDR3 sequence reads: CASTHRGRAGNEQFF. CDR3 nucleotides: TGTGCCAGCACCCACCGCGGGAGGGCCGGCAATGAGCAGTTCTTC.

V is TRBV15 and J is TRBJ1-2, with 9 nucleotides matching TRBD1. Germline V lookup: CDR1 LNHNV, CDR2 YYDKDF (reference sequence). The CDR3 is 19 amino acids. V lost 1 base and J lost 2; bases outside the gene matches: 14. The CDR3 loop reads CATSRANPTGQGKNYGYTF. The CDR3 region has the DNA TGTGCCACCAGCAGAGCCAATCCAACGGGACAGGGTAAAAACTATGGCTACACCTTC.

To note about this clone: A junction end diverges from the germline sequence, so it may reflect a read error. The sample contains more than one DNA sequence encoding this CDR3. V is TRBV5-1 and J is TRBJ1-2, with 10 bases identical to TRBD1. CDR1 and CDR2 (germline): SGHRS, YFSETQ. This CDR3 contains 15 residues. CDR3 in DNA: TGCGCCAGTAGCTCAAGACGACAGGGGGCGCGAGGCTACACCTTC. Amino acids: CASSSRRQGARGYTF.